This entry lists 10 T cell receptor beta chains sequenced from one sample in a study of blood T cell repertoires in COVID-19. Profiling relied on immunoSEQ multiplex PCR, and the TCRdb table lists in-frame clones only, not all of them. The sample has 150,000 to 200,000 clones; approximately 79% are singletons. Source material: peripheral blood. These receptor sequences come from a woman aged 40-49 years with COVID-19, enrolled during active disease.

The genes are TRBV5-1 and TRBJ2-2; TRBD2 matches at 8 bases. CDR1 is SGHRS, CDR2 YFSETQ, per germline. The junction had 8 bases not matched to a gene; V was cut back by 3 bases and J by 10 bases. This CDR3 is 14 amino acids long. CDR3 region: CASSYPGLGMELFF. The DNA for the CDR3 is TGCGCCAGCAGCTACCCGGGACTAGGGATGGAGCTGTTTTTT.

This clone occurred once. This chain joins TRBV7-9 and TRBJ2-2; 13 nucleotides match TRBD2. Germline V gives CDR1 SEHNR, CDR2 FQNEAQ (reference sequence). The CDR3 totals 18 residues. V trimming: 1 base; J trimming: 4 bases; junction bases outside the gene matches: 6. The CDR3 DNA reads TGTGCCAGCAGCTTAGGAGGACTAGCGGGGGTTACCACCGGGGAGCTGTTTTTT. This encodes CASSLGGLAGVTTGELFF.

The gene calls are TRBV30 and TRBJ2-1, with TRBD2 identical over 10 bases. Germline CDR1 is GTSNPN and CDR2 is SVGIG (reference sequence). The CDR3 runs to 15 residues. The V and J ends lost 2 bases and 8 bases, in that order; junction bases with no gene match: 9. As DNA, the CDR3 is TGTGCCTGGAGTCCCAGCCCTAGCGGGGGATATGAGCAGTTCTTC. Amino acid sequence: CAWSPSPSGGYEQFF.

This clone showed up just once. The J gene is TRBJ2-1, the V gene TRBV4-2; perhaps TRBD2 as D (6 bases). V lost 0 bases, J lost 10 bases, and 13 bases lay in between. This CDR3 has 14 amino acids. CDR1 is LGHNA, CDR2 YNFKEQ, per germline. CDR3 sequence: CASSQEGGAGEQFF. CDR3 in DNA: TGTGCCAGCAGCCAAGAGGGAGGAGCAGGCGAGCAGTTCTTC.

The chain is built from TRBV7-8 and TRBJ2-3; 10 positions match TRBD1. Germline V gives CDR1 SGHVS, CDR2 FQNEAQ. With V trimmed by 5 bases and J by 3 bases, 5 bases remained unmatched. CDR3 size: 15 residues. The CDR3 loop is CASSTGTGETDTQYF. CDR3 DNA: TGTGCCAGCAGCACCGGGACAGGGGAGACAGATACGCAGTATTTT.

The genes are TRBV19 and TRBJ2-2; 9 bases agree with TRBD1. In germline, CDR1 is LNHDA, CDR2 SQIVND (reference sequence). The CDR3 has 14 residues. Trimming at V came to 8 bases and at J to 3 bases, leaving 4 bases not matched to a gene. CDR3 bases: TGTGCCAGTCAGGACAGGGGCCACACCGGGGAGCTGTTTTTT. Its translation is CASQDRGHTGELFF. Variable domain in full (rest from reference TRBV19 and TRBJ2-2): DGGITQSPKYLFRKEGQNVTLSCEQNLNHDAMYWYRQDPGQGLRLIYYSQIVNDFQKGDIAEGYSVSREKKESFPLTVTSAQKNPTAFYLCASQDRGHTGELFFGEGSRLTVL.

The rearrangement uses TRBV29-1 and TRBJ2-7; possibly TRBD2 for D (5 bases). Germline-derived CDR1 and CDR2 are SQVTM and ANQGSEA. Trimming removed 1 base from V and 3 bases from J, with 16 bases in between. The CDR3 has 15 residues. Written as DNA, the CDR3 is TGCAGCGTTGAAGTAGCGACCGAAGGGAGCTACGAGCAGTACGTC. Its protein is CSVEVATEGSYEQYV.

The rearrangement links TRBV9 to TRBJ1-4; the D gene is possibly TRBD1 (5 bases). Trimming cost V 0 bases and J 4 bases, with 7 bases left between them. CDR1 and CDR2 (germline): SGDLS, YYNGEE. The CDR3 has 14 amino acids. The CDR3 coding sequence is TGTGCCAGCAGCGTAGGTGACAGTAATGAAAAACTGTTTTTT. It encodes CASSVGDSNEKLFF.

The CDR3 sequence is CAISQDRGYEQYF. Here the CDR3 DNA reads TGTGCCATCAGTCAAGACAGGGGGTACGAGCAGTACTTC. The gene calls are TRBV10-3 and TRBJ2-7; 9 nucleotides align to TRBD1. The germline V gene has CDR1 ENHRY and CDR2 SYGVKD. After removal of 5 bases from V and 4 bases from J, the junction contained 3 bases not matched to a gene. The CDR3 extends over 13 amino acids.

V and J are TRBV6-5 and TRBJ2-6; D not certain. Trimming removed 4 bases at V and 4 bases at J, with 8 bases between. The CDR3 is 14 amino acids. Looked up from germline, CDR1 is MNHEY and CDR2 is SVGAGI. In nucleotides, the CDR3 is TGTGCCAGCAGTTTTCTCTCCGGGGCCAACGTCCTGACTTTC. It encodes CASSFLSGANVLTF.